Listed here are 4 T cell receptor beta chains from one sample, sequenced in a study of T cells after somatic rescue of genetic block. Sequencing was performed with immunoSEQ multiplex PCR; in TCRdb, only in-frame clones are kept and a portion is missing. The sample lists roughly 120,000 clones, 75% to 95% occurring once. Material: peripheral blood mononuclear cells (PBMCs). The receptors originated from a young woman.

Only one count was recorded for this clone. This chain connects TRBV7-3 to TRBJ2-3, with a weak D call TRBD2 (6 bases). Germline-derived CDR1 and CDR2 are SGHTA and FQGTGA. This CDR3 contains 16 residues. Trimming left V 1 base short and J 2 bases short, with 13 bases between. CDR3 DNA sequence: TGTGCCAGCAGCTTAAGAACCGGACTAAACACAGATACGCAGTATTTT. This encodes CASSLRTGLNTDTQYF.

The chain uses TRBV5-8 and TRBJ1-4; 7 bases fit TRBD1. The germline gives CDR1 SGHTS, CDR2 YDEGEE. Trimming at V came to 4 bases and at J to 0 bases, leaving 6 bases not matched to a gene. This CDR3 region has 16 residues. CDR3 region: CASSLGQTSTNEKLFF. The CDR3 nucleotides read TGTGCCAGCAGCCTGGGACAGACCTCAACTAATGAAAAACTGTTTTTT.

The chain carries TRBV2 and TRBJ1-1, with a weak D call TRBD1 (6 bases). The germline gives CDR1 SNHLY, CDR2 FYNNEI. This CDR3 contains 14 residues. Trimming removed 6 bases at V and 5 bases at J, with 16 bases between. The CDR3 DNA reads as TGTGCCAGCAGACCGTACGCAGGGGATACTGAAGCTTTCTTT. This encodes CASRPYAGDTEAFF.

In this sample, this clone turned up once. The rearrangement uses TRBV5-8 and TRBJ2-2, with D possibly matching TRBD1 (7 bases). Germline lookup yields CDR1 SGHTS and CDR2 YDEGEE. The CDR3 is 17 amino acids. Trimming took 1 base from V and 2 from J, leaving 15 bases between them. CDR3 nucleotide sequence: TGTGCCAGCAGCTTGTACAGGGGACTCTCCAACACCGGGGAGCTGTTTTTT. Encoded protein: CASSLYRGLSNTGELFF.